Described below is a single T cell receptor beta chain sequence and its context. What it binds is not known. This record belongs to a study of cytotoxic CD8 clonotypes in ibrutinib-treated CLL. Study-level findings and limits: Public clonotypes were uncommon and contracted or stayed stable on treatment.

Method: immunoSEQ multiplex PCR; TCRdb's copy keeps in-frame clones and lacks some. The table includes about 140,000 clones, 60% to 80% detected once. This sequence originates from a human donor with chronic lymphocytic leukemia. The material sequenced was PBMCs, taken after 12 months of ibrutinib treatment.

The CDR3 coding sequence is TGTGCCAGCAGCCAACTAGCGGGGTTCACAGATACGCAGTATTTT. Protein product: CASSQLAGFTDTQYF. This sequence joins TRBV7-2 and TRBJ2-3, with 10 bases aligning to TRBD2. Germline V CDR1 and CDR2: SGHTA, FQGNSA. The CDR3 consists of 15 residues. Trimming cost V 5 bases and J 2 bases; bases outside gene matches: 4.